Included here is one TCR beta chain sequence, with context. This specimen belongs to a study of technical replicates of blood from a handful of donors. Germline V gene lookup returns CDR1 MNHNS and CDR2 SASEGT. CDR3 length equals 14 residues. Trimming took off 2 bases at V and 1 base at J, with 9 bases between the two ends. Assay used: immunoSEQ multiplex PCR; TCRdb lists only in-frame clones, some missing. The sample has 65,000 to 80,000 clones, approximately 96% seen once. J is TRBJ2-7 and V is TRBV6-1, with D possibly being TRBD2 (6 bases). The receptor comes from a human donor in good health. The sample consisted of T cells isolated from PBMCs. The CDR3 here is CASSERDFSYEQYF. CDR3 bases: TGTGCCAGCAGTGAAAGGGACTTTTCCTACGAGCAGTACTTC.